Sequencing of this TCR beta chain was carried out in a study of blood T cell repertoires in COVID-19 (dated by TCRdb to the early 2020s). Study-level background: Samples from collaborators originated in the United States, Italy and Spain and spanned both the acute and convalescent phases of COVID-19. The prospective study material was composed of cDNA or gDNA derived from T cells, B-cell-depleted T cells, or PBMCs. Where HLA class I and class II types were available, the types were taken from metadata supplied by the sample provider, not from assay-based typing. A freely available public database, intended as a resource for researchers studying the immune response to SARS-CoV-2, is where the repertoires were released. The dataset comprised deeply sampled blood TCRbeta repertoires from subjects exposed to, actively infected with, or recovered from COVID-19. Sample metadata almost always included a de-identified subject ID, COVID-19 status, age in years and sex. Samples were obtained from the ongoing ImmuneRACE study (first 160 participants) and from 950 to 1,500 subjects provided by 6 global collaborators. Broader findings and caveats from the paper: The amount of clinical and demographic metadata varied by source and participant and was provided uncurated.

From cysteine to phenylalanine, the CDR3 is 13 amino acids long. Of the read, only the CDR3 DNA is kept; its 39 bases are in frame from base 1. For CDR1 and CDR2, the germline V gene (reference sequence) lists LNHDA and SQIVND. A distance of 7 bases separates the germline ends of V and J, which lose 3 bases and 4 bases respectively. TCRbeta CDR3 regions were amplified from genomic DNA by means of the immunoSEQ Assay, a bias-controlled multiplex PCR. Regarding the original processing steps: The number of nucleated cells in each sample was estimated by amplification of reference gene primers within the assay. Sequence reads were collapsed and filtered to measure the absolute abundance of every unique TCRbeta CDR3 rearrangement. For each sample, productive Simpson clonality was calculated by taking the square root of Simpson's diversity index across productive rearrangements. Imported from immuneACCESS, the table was reduced by TCRdb to in-frame sequences with V and J called. These copies leave out some clones; in studies compared against another copy, an unresolved V gene accounts for under half, and the cause of the remainder is not known. That table gives V, J and clone size, and the DNA gave D and trimming. The table for this sample lists a few hundred thousand clones; approximately 79% of them were counted only once. The ten most abundant clones make up over 4% of the sample.

Participants in the prospective study were enrolled through a virtual design, were aged 18 to 89 years, and lived in roughly 25 United States geographic areas. In the prospective study, participants were assigned to cohorts based on the clinical history participants reported in a screening survey and a study questionnaire. Each participant in the prospective study had whole blood, serum and a nasopharyngeal or oropharyngeal swab collected by mobile phlebotomists. Prospective study participants could optionally give additional blood draws and questionnaires over a roughly 2-month period. Blood samples from the prospective study were shipped frozen or at room temperature prior to DNA extraction. Note on this clone: This receptor's antigen is unknown. Per-base qualities were not stored, and no clone one base away is much larger.

The chain is made from TRBV19 and TRBJ1-5; no D gene can be assigned with confidence. The TCR originated in a man aged 30-40 years with acute COVID-19. The sequencing sample was made of PBMCs or T cells enriched from blood (not recorded which). The DNA sequence is TGTGCCAGTAGTATGACACAGAATCAGCCCCAGCATTTT. Translated, it gives CASSMTQNQPQHF.